This TCR beta chain was identified in a study of post-analysis software for immune sequencing data. About the research overall: Relapsing-remitting, secondary progressive and progressive-relapsing multiple sclerosis courses were included.

General observations from the study: A significant reduction in normalized Chao1 diversity was observed in multiple sclerosis patients versus controls. A handful of TRBV segments (TRBV5-6, TRBV5-1 and TRBV20-1 among them) occurred more frequently in patients than in controls. Same-batch preparations were strongly co-clustered by F measure.

The table lists this clonotype with a few counts. Its antigen remains unidentified. Germline V gene sequence: CDR1 MNHNS, CDR2 SASEGT. The trim removed 4 bases at V and 3 bases at J, leaving 13 bases unmatched. The CDR3 sequence is 18 residues long. Unique molecular identifiers tagged the TCR beta cDNA libraries. TCRdb reprocessed the PCR reads with MiXCR, giving one entry per CDR3 protein. The table shows roughly 800,000 distinct CDR3 sequences, with roughly 30% occurring only once. Sequencing was done on a sample of blood. The receptor was derived from a girl aged 5-17 years with multiple sclerosis. The chain is built from TRBV6-1 and TRBJ2-3; TRBD2 agrees at 10 bases. The CDR3 loop is CASSATGGAGGLTDTQYF. The CDR3, as DNA: TGTGCCAGCAGTGCCACCGGGGGAGCGGGGGGGCTGACAGATACGCAGTATTTT.